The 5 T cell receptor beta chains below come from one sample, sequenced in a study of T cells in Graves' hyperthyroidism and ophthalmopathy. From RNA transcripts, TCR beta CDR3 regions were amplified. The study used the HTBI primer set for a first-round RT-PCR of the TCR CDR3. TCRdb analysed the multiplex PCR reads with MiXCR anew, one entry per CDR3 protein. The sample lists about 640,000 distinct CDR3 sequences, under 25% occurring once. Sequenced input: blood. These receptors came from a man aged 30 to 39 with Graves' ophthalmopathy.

The CDR3 sequence: CASSQGSGLAGADTQYF. Here the CDR3 DNA reads TGTGCCAGTAGTCAAGGGTCGGGACTAGCGGGAGCCGATACGCAGTATTTT. This chain uses TRBV19 with TRBJ2-3, with 14 bases that match TRBD2. The germline CDR1 and CDR2 sequences are LNHDA and SQIVND (reference sequence). V was pared by 5 bases and J by 6 bases, with 10 bases of the junction left unmatched. The CDR3 is 17 residues long.

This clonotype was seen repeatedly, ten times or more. DNA for the CDR3: TGTGCCAGCAGCTTCCGGGACAACTCCTACGAGCAGTACTTC. Translation: CASSFRDNSYEQYF. The gene calls are TRBV7-9 and TRBJ2-7; a possible D gene is TRBD1 (6 bases). V was trimmed by 3 bases and J by 0 bases, leaving 9 bases between them. The CDR3 is made up of 14 amino acids. CDR1 and CDR2 (germline): SEHNR, FQNEAQ (reference sequence).

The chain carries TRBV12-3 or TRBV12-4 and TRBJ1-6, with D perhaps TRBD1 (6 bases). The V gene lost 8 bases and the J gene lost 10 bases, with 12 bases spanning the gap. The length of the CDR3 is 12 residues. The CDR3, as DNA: TGTGCCAGCGGTATACAGGGCTCACCCCTCCACTTT. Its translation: CASGIQGSPLHF.

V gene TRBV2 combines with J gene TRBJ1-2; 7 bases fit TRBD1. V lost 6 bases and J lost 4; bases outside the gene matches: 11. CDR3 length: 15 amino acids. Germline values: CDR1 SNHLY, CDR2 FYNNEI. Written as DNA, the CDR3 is TGTGCCAGCAGGCGTCAGGGGGAGAAGGGCTATGGCTACACCTTC. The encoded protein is CASRRQGEKGYGYTF.

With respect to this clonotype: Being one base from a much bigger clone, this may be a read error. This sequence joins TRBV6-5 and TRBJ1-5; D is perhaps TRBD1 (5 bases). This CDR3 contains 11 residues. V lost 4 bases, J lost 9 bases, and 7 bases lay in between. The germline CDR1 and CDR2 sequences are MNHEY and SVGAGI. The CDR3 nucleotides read TGTGCCAGCAGTTTCGGGGGGCCCCAGCATTTT. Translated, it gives CASSFGGPQHF.